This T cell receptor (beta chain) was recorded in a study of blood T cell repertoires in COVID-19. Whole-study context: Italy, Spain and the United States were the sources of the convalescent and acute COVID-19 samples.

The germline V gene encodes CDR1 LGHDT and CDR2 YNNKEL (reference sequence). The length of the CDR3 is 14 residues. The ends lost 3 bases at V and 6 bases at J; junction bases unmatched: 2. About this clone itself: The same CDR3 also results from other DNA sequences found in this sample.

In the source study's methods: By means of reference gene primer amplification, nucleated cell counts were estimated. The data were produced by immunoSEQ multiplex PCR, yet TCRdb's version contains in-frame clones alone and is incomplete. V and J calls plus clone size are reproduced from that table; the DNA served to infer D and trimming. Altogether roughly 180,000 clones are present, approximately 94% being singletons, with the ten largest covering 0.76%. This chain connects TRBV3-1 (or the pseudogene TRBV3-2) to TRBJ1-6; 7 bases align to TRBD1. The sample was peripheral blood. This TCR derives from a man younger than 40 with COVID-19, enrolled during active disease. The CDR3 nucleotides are TGTGCCAGCAGCCAGACAGGGATTAATTCACCCCTCCACTTT. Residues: CASSQTGINSPLHF.